This TCR beta chain stems from a study of post-analysis software for immune sequencing data. The germline CDR1 and CDR2 sequences are SGHVS and FNYEAQ. The CDR3 consists of 14 residues. V was pared by 0 bases and J by 6 bases, with 3 bases of the junction left unmatched. Whole-study findings and limits: Patients showed TRBV5-6, TRBV5-1 and TRBV20-1 among a few TRBV segments more frequent than in controls. Analysis by F measure revealed that same-batch samples clustered strongly together.

This clonotype was seen only a few times. The antigen is not known. The authors incorporated unique molecular identifiers into the TCR beta cDNA libraries. TCRdb re-analysed the PCR reads in MiXCR, keeping a single row per CDR3 protein. The data show about 770,000 distinct CDR3 sequences, with around 46% seen just once and over 4.5% held by the top ten. The sequence came from a girl between 5 and 17 years old with multiple sclerosis. The chain is built from TRBV7-6 and TRBJ2-3, with 7 nucleotides matching TRBD2. Material: blood. The CDR3 region has the DNA TGTGCCAGCAGCTTAGCGGGAGGGGTGGATACGCAGTATTTT. As protein: CASSLAGGVDTQYF.